Listed below are T cell receptor beta chains from one sample, sequenced in a study of blood T cell repertoires in COVID-19. Here immunoSEQ multiplex PCR was the method, and the copy in TCRdb shows in-frame clones only, minus some. The table includes around 100,000 clones, around 90% detected once. Material for sequencing was peripheral blood. The source of these receptors is a woman aged 60-70 years with acute or convalescent COVID-19. The CDR3 runs from the conserved cysteine through the conserved F or W. The D gene is left open where the match is weak. For some rows the clone size is stated as once, few or many, or as a class when expanded; others skip it.

-	-	TRBV30	TRBJ1-3	TGTGCCTGGAGCATACTACCCTCTGGAAACACCATATATTTT	CAWSILPSGNTIYF
-	-	TRBV2	TRBJ2-6	TGTGCCAGCAGTGACTGGGCCTCTGGGGCCAACGTCCTGACTTTC	CASSDWASGANVLTF
-	-	TRBV11-2	TRBJ2-3	TGTGCCAGCAGTTTTATGACAGATACGCAGTATTTT	CASSFMTDTQYF
TRBD1	-	TRBV4-2	TRBJ1-5	TGTGCCAGCAGCCAAGCGGGACAGGTGGACAATCAGCCCCAGCATTTT	CASSQAGQVDNQPQHF
TRBD2	-	TRBV5-4	TRBJ2-1	TGTGCCAGCAGCTGGGAGGGGAGGTCTGCAAATGAGCAGTTCTTC	CASSWEGRSANEQFF
-	-	TRBV6-5	TRBJ1-3	TGTGCCAGCAGGCTAGACAGCGTCTCTGGAAACACCATATATTTT	CASRLDSVSGNTIYF
TRBD1	-	TRBV3-1/TRBV3-2	TRBJ2-6	TGTGCCAGCAGCCAAAGAGGGACAGGGGCTACCAACGTCCTGACTTTC	CASSQRGTGATNVLTF
-	-	TRBV3-1/TRBV3-2	TRBJ2-1	TGTGCCAGCAGCCTACAAAATGAGCAGTTCTTC	CASSLQNEQFF
TRBD1	-	TRBV19	TRBJ1-1	TGTGCCAGTAGGGTGACAGGGGGCGCGAACACTGAAGCTTTCTTT	CASRVTGGANTEAFF
-	once	TRBV24-1	TRBJ1-4	TGTGCCACCAGTTATCCGGGACTCAGGAATGAAAAACTGTTTTTT	CATSYPGLRNEKLFF
-	-	TRBV6-1	TRBJ2-5	TGTGCCAGCAGTGAACAGGGAAGAGAGACCCAGTACTTC	CASSEQGRETQYF
-	-	TRBV28	TRBJ1-5	TGTGCCAGCAGCCCTGGGGGGGGCAATCAGCCCCAGCATTTT	CASSPGGGNQPQHF
-	-	TRBV6-6	TRBJ1-1	TGTGCCAGCAGGGTGACAGCTTTGAACACTGAAGCTTTCTTT	CASRVTALNTEAFF
-	-	TRBV18	TRBJ1-5	TGTGCCAGCTCACCGAGGGAACAAGACCAGCCCCAGCATTTT	CASSPREQDQPQHF
-	-	TRBV9	TRBJ1-1	TGTGCCAGCAGCGTAGGGAGGAAAGACACTGAAGCTTTCTTT	CASSVGRKDTEAFF
-	-	TRBV11-2	TRBJ2-1	TGTGCCAGCAGTCCGCTGGAGGAAGAGCAGTTCTTC	CASSPLEEEQFF
TRBD1	-	TRBV6-1	TRBJ2-1	TGTGCCAGCAGTGAGACAGGGCCCTACAATGAGCAGTTCTTC	CASSETGPYNEQFF
-	-	TRBV5-1	TRBJ1-1	TGCGCCAGCAGCAGTCTGGGGAGTGGCGACACTGAAGCTTTCTTT	CASSSLGSGDTEAFF
-	-	TRBV19	TRBJ1-2	TGTGCCAGTAGTATTGGGAGGATGGGGGACTATGGCTACACCTTC	CASSIGRMGDYGYTF
-	-	TRBV11-3	TRBJ1-1	TGTGCCAGCAGCTCGAGGGAGAACACTGAAGCTTTCTTT	CASSSRENTEAFF
-	-	TRBV4-2	TRBJ2-7	TGTGCCAGCAGCCAAGAAGTCGGGGGATCCTACGAGCAGTACTTC	CASSQEVGGSYEQYF
TRBD1	-	TRBV7-9	TRBJ1-6	TGTGCCAGCAGCTCCTCCTCCGGACAGGCGGCTAATTCACCCCTCCACTTT	CASSSSSGQAANSPLHF
TRBD1	-	TRBV19	TRBJ2-1	TGTGCCAGTAGTGTGGGGACAGTCAGACCCTACAATGAGCAGTTCTTC	CASSVGTVRPYNEQFF
-	-	TRBV7-2	TRBJ1-1	TGTGCCAGCAGCTTAGAAGGAGGGGTGGCCACTGAAGCTTTCTTT	CASSLEGGVATEAFF
-	-	TRBV7-9	TRBJ1-1	TGTGCCAGCAGCTTAGAAACAGAAGCTTTCTTT	CASSLETEAFF
-	-	TRBV11-3	TRBJ2-2	TGTGCCAGCAGCTTAGCGGCAGGGGTCACCGGGGAGCTGTTTTTT	CASSLAAGVTGELFF
-	once	TRBV3-1/TRBV3-2	TRBJ1-1	TGTGCCAGCAGCCGCTTACAGGGCACTGAAGCTTTCTTT	CASSRLQGTEAFF
TRBD1	-	TRBV25-1	TRBJ1-5	TGTGCCAGCAGTGAGGGGGACAGGGGGGTCAATCAGCCCCAGCATTTT	CASSEGDRGVNQPQHF
TRBD2	-	TRBV19	TRBJ2-7	TGTGCCAGTAGTAAAGCGGGAGATTCGGGCTACGAGCAGTACTTC	CASSKAGDSGYEQYF
TRBD2	-	TRBV7-6	TRBJ2-1	TGTGCCAGCAGCTTAGGGACTAGCGGGAGGAACAATGAGCAGTTCTTC	CASSLGTSGRNNEQFF
TRBD2	-	TRBV18	TRBJ2-1	TGTGCCAGCTCACCACGTAGCGGGATAGGCTCCTACAATGAGCAGTTCTTC	CASSPRSGIGSYNEQFF
-	-	TRBV5-4	TRBJ2-1	TGTGCCAGCAGCCCTCGAGGGAAAGAGCAGTTCTTC	CASSPRGKEQFF
TRBD1	-	TRBV19	TRBJ1-1	TGTGCCAGTAGTACCACAGGGGGCCGGGGCACTGAAGCTTTCTTT	CASSTTGGRGTEAFF
-	few	TRBV2	TRBJ2-4	TGTGCCAGCAGGGCGGCCTTAGCCAAAAACATTCAGTACTTC	CASRAALAKNIQYF
-	-	TRBV25-1	TRBJ1-2	TGTGCCAGCAGTGCCGCCTTCGGGTTTCATGGCTACACCTTC	CASSAAFGFHGYTF
-	once	TRBV28	TRBJ2-5	TGTGCCATCGCCGGGACTGGCCAAGAGACCCAGTACTTC	CAIAGTGQETQYF
TRBD2	-	TRBV7-3	TRBJ2-2	TGTGCCAGCAGCTTAAGGACTAGCGGGACCGGGGAGCTGTTTTTT	CASSLRTSGTGELFF
-	few	TRBV6-5	TRBJ2-1	TGTGCCAGCAGCAGGCAGGGTTTCGGCAATGAGCAGTTCTTC	CASSRQGFGNEQFF
TRBD1	-	TRBV24-1	TRBJ2-6	TGTGCCACCCAGGGGGCTAATGGGGCCAACGTCCTGACTTTC	CATQGANGANVLTF
-	few	TRBV6-1	TRBJ1-5	TGTGCCAGCAGTGAAGAGCCCCGGGAGGGGGAATATAGCAATCAGCCCCAGCATTTT	CASSEEPREGEYSNQPQHF
-	once	TRBV28	TRBJ1-5	TGTGCCAGCAGTTTCCCCGGCAATCAGCCCCAGCATTTT	CASSFPGNQPQHF
-	-	TRBV12-3/TRBV12-4	TRBJ1-1	TGTGCCAGCAGTTTGGGGAGGGATGCTTTCTTT	CASSLGRDAFF
-	-	TRBV19	TRBJ2-3	TGTGCCAGTAGTACAGGGGAATGGGCAGATACGCAGTATTTT	CASSTGEWADTQYF
-	-	TRBV7-3	TRBJ2-2	TGTGCCAGCAGCCCACGGGCGGGAACGGGCACCGGGGAGCTGTTTTTT	CASSPRAGTGTGELFF
-	-	TRBV5-6	TRBJ2-5	TGTGCCAGCAGCTTGATGCCGGGAGACGGCGAGACCCAGTACTTC	CASSLMPGDGETQYF
-	-	TRBV29-1	TRBJ2-5	TGCAGCGTAGCACAGGGCCTTCAAGAGACCCAGTACTTC	CSVAQGLQETQYF
TRBD1	-	TRBV6-5	TRBJ1-5	TGTGCCAGCAGTTACCAGGGGGGACCCCAGCATTTT	CASSYQGGPQHF
TRBD2	once	TRBV7-9	TRBJ2-3	TGTGCCAGCAGCCCGGGGACTAGCGGGAGGTGGGCAGATACGCAGTATTTT	CASSPGTSGRWADTQYF
-	once	TRBV28	TRBJ1-6	TGTGCCAGCAGGCGGGAGGTCGGGAATTCACCCCTCCACTTT	CASRREVGNSPLHF
-	-	TRBV9	TRBJ1-4	TGTGCCAGCAGCGTAGCTCCGGACACGAACGCCGGAAAACTGTTTTTT	CASSVAPDTNAGKLFF
TRBD1	few	TRBV6-5	TRBJ1-3	TGTGCCAGCGGGACAGGGAGCTCTGGAAACACCATATATTTT	CASGTGSSGNTIYF
-	-	TRBV7-2	TRBJ1-1	TGTGCCAGCAGCCCCCTTAGAGGAGGTACCACTGAAGCTTTCTTT	CASSPLRGGTTEAFF